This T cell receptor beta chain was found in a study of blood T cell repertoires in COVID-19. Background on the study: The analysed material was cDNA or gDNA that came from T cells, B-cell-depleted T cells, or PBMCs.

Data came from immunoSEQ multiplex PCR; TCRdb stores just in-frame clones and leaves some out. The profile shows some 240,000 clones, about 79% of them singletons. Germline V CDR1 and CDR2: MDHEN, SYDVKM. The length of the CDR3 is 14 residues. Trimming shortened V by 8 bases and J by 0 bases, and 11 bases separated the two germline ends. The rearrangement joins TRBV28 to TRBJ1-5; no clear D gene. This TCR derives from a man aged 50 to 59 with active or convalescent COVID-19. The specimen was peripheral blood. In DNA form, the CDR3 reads TGTGCCAGCCGTAAAGCGAGTAGCAATCAGCCCCAGCATTTT. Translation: CASRKASSNQPQHF.